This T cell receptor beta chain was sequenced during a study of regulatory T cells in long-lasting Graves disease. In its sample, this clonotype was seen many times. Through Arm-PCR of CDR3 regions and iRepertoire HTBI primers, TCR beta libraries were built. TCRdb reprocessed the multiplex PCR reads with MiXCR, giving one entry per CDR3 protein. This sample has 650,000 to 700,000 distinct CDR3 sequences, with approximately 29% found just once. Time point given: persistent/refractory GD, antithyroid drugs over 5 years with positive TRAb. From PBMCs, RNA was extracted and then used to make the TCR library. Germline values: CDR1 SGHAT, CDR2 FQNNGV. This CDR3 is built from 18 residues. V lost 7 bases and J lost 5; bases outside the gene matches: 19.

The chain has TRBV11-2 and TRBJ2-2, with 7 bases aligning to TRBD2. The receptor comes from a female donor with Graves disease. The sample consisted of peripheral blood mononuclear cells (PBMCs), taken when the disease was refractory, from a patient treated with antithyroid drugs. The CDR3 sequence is CASTWGGRRSTNTGELFF. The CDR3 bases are TGTGCCAGCACATGGGGGGGACGCCGCAGCACCAATACCGGGGAGCTGTTTTTT.